This entry lists 31 T cell receptor beta chains sequenced from one sample in a study of cytomegalovirus exposure and HLA in healthy donors (dated by TCRdb to between 2016 and 2019). Library generation was performed with the immunoSEQ multiplex PCR assay. A mixture of 60 forward primers for TCR Vbeta segments and 13 reverse primers for TCR Jbeta segments was used in the multiplex PCR. Sourced from immuneACCESS, this table was stored by TCRdb with only in-frame sequences that have V and J called. A share of the clones is absent; for the studies checked, an unresolved V gene accounts for under half, and the remainder has no known explanation. The sample has 150,000 or so clones on record, roughly 80% of them singletons. The ten largest clonotypes hold approximately 14% of the sample. The specimen was PBMCs. These receptors all stem from a middle-aged woman in good health and CMV-seronegative.

This chain joins TRBV11-2 and TRBJ2-7, with 7 bases that match TRBD2. The CDR3 sequence is 16 residues long. The trim removed 7 bases at V and 2 bases at J, leaving 14 bases unmatched. Germline-derived CDR1 and CDR2 are SGHAT and FQNNGV. Here the CDR3 reads CASTGGLGRVAYEQYF. DNA of the CDR3: TGTGCCAGCACCGGAGGCTTGGGGAGGGTCGCCTACGAGCAGTACTTC.

The chain links TRBV10-3 to TRBJ1-3; 7 nucleotides line up with TRBD1. Germline lookup yields CDR1 ENHRY and CDR2 SYGVKD. This CDR3 contains 14 residues. J was trimmed by 0 bases and V by 8 bases; bases with no gene match: 4. CDR3 region: CAISGTDSGNTIYF. DNA of the CDR3: TGTGCCATCTCGGGGACAGACTCTGGAAACACCATATATTTT.

The chain uses TRBV11-3 and TRBJ1-6; D unclear. Trimming cost V 1 base and J 1 base, with 8 bases left between them. Germline V gene data show CDR1 as SGHNT and CDR2 as YENEEA. The CDR3 runs to 16 residues. The CDR3 protein is CASSLGGQSYNSPLHF. The CDR3 region has the DNA TGTGCCAGCAGCTTAGGAGGCCAGTCCTATAATTCACCCCTCCACTTT.

The V call is TRBV25-1, the J call TRBJ1-6, with TRBD1 matching over 8 bases. Germline CDR1 is MGHDK and CDR2 is SYGVNS. The trim removed 7 bases at V and 1 base at J, leaving 6 bases unmatched. The CDR3 contains 16 residues. The CDR3 is CASNSGGASYNSPLHF. The CDR3 DNA follows: TGTGCCAGCAATTCAGGGGGCGCTTCCTATAATTCACCCCTCCACTTT.

This clone has just one count. This chain joins TRBV2 and TRBJ1-3, with D hard to call. CDR1 and CDR2 from the germline V gene are SNHLY and FYNNEI. The CDR3 contains 15 residues. V dropped 6 bases and J dropped 0 bases, with 12 bases sitting between them. The chain's CDR3 is CASRPGLSSGNTIYF. In DNA, the CDR3 is TGTGCCAGCAGGCCTGGGCTAAGCTCTGGAAACACCATATATTTT.

The chain combines TRBV14 with TRBJ1-1; 7 nucleotides line up with TRBD1. The CDR3 sequence is 18 residues long. Germline V gene sequence: CDR1 SGHDN, CDR2 FVKESK. V dropped 0 bases and J dropped 1; count of bases not matched to a gene: 11. CDR3 residues: CASSQEQGGGLWNTEAFF. The CDR3 DNA follows: TGTGCCAGCAGCCAAGAGCAGGGGGGTGGACTTTGGAACACTGAAGCTTTCTTT.

The rearrangement links TRBV5-8 to TRBJ1-4, with D possibly matching TRBD1 (6 bases). The CDR3 covers 14 residues. Between the trimmed V and J ends, which lost 6 bases and 11 bases, there was a span of 20 bases. Germline-derived CDR1 and CDR2 are SGHTS and YDEGEE. CDR3 nucleotide sequence: TGTGCCAGCACCCATTCCCAGGGGCTTGGGAAACTGTTTTTT. Protein product: CASTHSQGLGKLFF.

The sample holds a few counts of this clone. The rearrangement uses TRBV7-3 and TRBJ2-5; 7 bases match TRBD1. The last part of the DNA fits TRBJ2-7 better; the J call may be wrong. The CDR3 is made up of 15 amino acids. Germline V gene data show CDR1 as SGHTA and CDR2 as FQGTGA. CDR3 sequence: CASSLGFGQAYEQYF. The DNA of the CDR3 is TGTGCCAGCAGCTTAGGATTCGGACAGGCCTACGAGCAGTACTTC.

The rearrangement links TRBV5-1 to TRBJ2-5; TRBD1 aligns across 9 bases. Germline loops: CDR1 SGHRS, CDR2 YFSETQ. This CDR3 has 17 amino acids. V was pared by 4 bases and J by 1 base, with 11 bases of the junction left unmatched. The CDR3 region is CASSDNTGGPPQETQYF. In DNA, the CDR3 is TGCGCCAGCAGCGATAATACAGGGGGCCCACCCCAAGAGACCCAGTACTTC.

The chain combines TRBV6-5 with TRBJ2-7; possible D gene TRBD2, 6 bases. Germline V lookup: CDR1 MNHEY, CDR2 SVGAGI. This CDR3 contains 15 residues. Trimming took off 0 bases at V and 3 bases at J, with 12 bases between the two ends. The CDR3 loop reads CASSYSGGKIYEQYF. As DNA, the CDR3 is TGTGCCAGCAGTTACTCGGGGGGAAAGATCTACGAGCAGTACTTC.

The chain carries TRBV6-6 and TRBJ2-3; D not certain. This CDR3 region has 15 residues. With 7 bases removed from V and 0 bases from J, the gap between germline ends came to 14 bases. Germline loops: CDR1 MNHNY, CDR2 SVGAGI (reference sequence). The CDR3 DNA sequence: TGTGCCAGCATCCGACCCGCCGGGAGCACAGATACGCAGTATTTT. Its translation is CASIRPAGSTDTQYF.

The chain carries TRBV4-3 and TRBJ1-5, with no clear D. The V gene's germline CDR1 is LGHNA and CDR2 YSLEER. Trimming removed 1 base at V and 3 bases at J, with 10 bases between. The CDR3 runs 15 residues. In DNA, the CDR3 is TGCGCCAGCAGCCAAGGTTACAGAAACAATCAGCCCCAGCATTTT. It translates to CASSQGYRNNQPQHF.

This clone has a single count. The chain employs TRBV6-1 and TRBJ1-5; no firm D call. The length of the CDR3 is 13 residues. Germline assignment: CDR1 MNHNS and CDR2 SASEGT. V gave up 4 bases and J gave up 3 bases, with 7 bases separating them. CDR3 protein: CASSGAHNQPQHF. The DNA of the CDR3 is TGTGCCAGCAGTGGGGCCCACAATCAGCCCCAGCATTTT.

This chain uses TRBV19 with TRBJ2-3; 7 bases agree with TRBD1. Germline CDR1 LNHDA, CDR2 SQIVND (reference sequence). V was clipped by 6 bases and J by 2 bases; unmatched bases: 5. CDR3 size: 14 residues. The CDR3 spells CASSDRAYTDTQYF. CDR3 in DNA: TGTGCCAGTAGCGACAGGGCCTACACAGATACGCAGTATTTT.

The chain is built from TRBV4-3 and TRBJ1-3, with a possible D match to TRBD1 (5 bases). Germline assignment: CDR1 LGHNA and CDR2 YSLEER. This CDR3 spans 16 amino acids. Trimming took 0 bases from V and 0 from J, leaving 9 bases between them. CDR3 amino acids: CASSQDRGFSGNTIYF. The CDR3, as DNA: TGCGCCAGCAGCCAAGATCGGGGGTTCTCTGGAAACACCATATATTTT.

In its sample, this clone was seen a few times. CDR3 sequence reads: CASSLGLSYNEQFF. The DNA for the CDR3 is TGTGCCAGCAGCTTAGGCCTCTCCTACAATGAGCAGTTCTTC. The rearrangement joins TRBV7-3 to TRBJ2-1; D is uncertain. V lost 2 bases, J lost 0 bases, and 5 bases lay in between. CDR1 is SGHTA and CDR2 is FQGTGA in the germline V gene. The CDR3 spans 14 residues.

V usage is TRBV7-3 and J usage is TRBJ2-7; a possible D gene is TRBD1 (6 bases). CDR1 and CDR2 (germline): SGHTA, FQGTGA. Trimming shortened V by 5 bases and J by 6 bases, and 14 bases separated the two germline ends. This CDR3 contains 13 residues. The CDR3, as DNA: TGTGCCAGCAGCCTTTTGACAGGAGCCGAGCAGTACTTC. Its protein product is CASSLLTGAEQYF.

The rearrangement joins TRBV5-4 to TRBJ2-3; D might be TRBD1 (6 bases). Per the germline V gene, CDR1 is SGHNT and CDR2 is YYREEE (reference sequence). The CDR3 is 16 residues long. Deletions cut 4 bases from V and 6 bases from J, with 21 bases between. The CDR3 reads CASSQDSARGGDTQYF. Written as DNA, the CDR3 is TGTGCCAGCAGCCAAGATTCCGCCAGGGGTGGGGATACGCAGTATTTT.

V is TRBV9 and J is TRBJ2-7, with a tentative D call TRBD2 (6 bases). Trimming pared 3 bases from V and 0 bases from J, leaving 10 bases between. The V gene's germline CDR1 is SGDLS and CDR2 YYNGEE. This CDR3 has 14 residues. The CDR3 loop is CASSAAGTSYEQYF. CDR3 in DNA: TGTGCCAGCAGCGCAGCGGGTACCTCCTACGAGCAGTACTTC.

The chain recombines TRBV6-5 with TRBJ2-7; tentatively, D is TRBD2 (6 bases). This CDR3 is built from 14 residues. The germline V and J ends were trimmed by 5 bases and 2 bases, with 13 bases remaining between them. Germline V gene lookup returns CDR1 MNHEY and CDR2 SVGAGI. The CDR3 DNA reads TGTGCCAGCAGTCGCGGGGACCACCCCTACGAGCAGTACTTC. Residues: CASSRGDHPYEQYF.

The J gene is TRBJ2-1, the V gene TRBV5-5; 12 nucleotides line up with TRBD2. The CDR3 extends over 17 amino acids. V was pared by 3 bases and J by 0 bases, with 4 bases of the junction left unmatched. The V gene's germline CDR1 is SGHKS and CDR2 YYEKEE (reference sequence). The CDR3 reads CASSSRTSGISYNEQFF. CDR3 nucleotide sequence: TGTGCCAGCAGCTCGCGGACTAGCGGGATCTCCTACAATGAGCAGTTCTTC.

The rearrangement uses TRBV7-2 and TRBJ2-5, with TRBD2 matching 11 bases. After removal of 5 bases from V and 5 bases from J, the junction contained 19 bases not matched to a gene. Germline V lookup: CDR1 SGHTA, CDR2 FQGNSA. The CDR3 consists of 19 residues. This CDR3 is CASSPRMGFSGRVGETQYF. CDR3 bases: TGTGCCAGCAGCCCCCGTATGGGTTTTAGCGGGAGGGTTGGGGAGACCCAGTACTTC.

This chain uses TRBV9 with TRBJ2-1; no clear D. The CDR3 extends over 13 amino acids. CDR1 SGDLS and CDR2 YYNGEE come from the germline V gene. Trimming pared 4 bases from V and 4 bases from J, leaving 9 bases between. As DNA, the CDR3 is TGTGCCAGCAGCCCGGCGGTTTACAATGAGCAGTTCTTC. This sequence encodes CASSPAVYNEQFF.

This chain connects TRBV7-2 to TRBJ2-1, with 9 bases lining up with TRBD2. Germline trimming cut 2 bases from V and 9 bases from J; bases unmatched to any gene: 8. This CDR3 has 15 amino acids. Germline V gene lookup returns CDR1 SGHTA and CDR2 FQGNSA. CDR3 sequence (DNA): TGTGCCAGCAGCTTAATCCTAGCGGGATACGGTGAGCAGTTCTTC. This translates into CASSLILAGYGEQFF.

The rearrangement uses TRBV7-2 and TRBJ1-5; tentatively, D is TRBD1 (6 bases). The V end lost 7 bases, the J end lost 9 bases, and 13 bases lay between the germline ends. CDR1 is SGHTA, CDR2 FQGNSA, per germline. This CDR3 contains 12 residues. The CDR3 sequence is CASTIGGAPQHF. The CDR3 nucleotides are TGTGCCAGCACCATAGGGGGTGCGCCCCAGCATTTT.

V is TRBV5-8 and J is TRBJ1-5; D is perhaps TRBD1 (5 bases). Germline V CDR1 and CDR2: SGHTS, YDEGEE. The CDR3 extends over 14 amino acids. The V and J ends lost 3 bases and 4 bases respectively, with 11 bases between them. CDR3 in DNA: TGTGCCAGCAGCTGGAGGGGCCCTAATCAGCCCCAGCATTTT. Its translation is CASSWRGPNQPQHF.

This clone has a single count. The rearrangement joins TRBV10-2 to TRBJ2-1; 10 bases match TRBD2. The CDR3 spans 15 residues. With 6 bases clipped from V and 3 bases from J, the junction kept 5 bases outside the gene matches. Germline CDR1 WSHSY, CDR2 SAAADI. The CDR3 DNA is TGCGCCAGCAGGGAAGCTAGCGGGGGCTACAATGAGCAGTTCTTC. This sequence encodes CASREASGGYNEQFF.

The sample holds many counts of this clone. In DNA form, the CDR3 reads TGTGCCAGCAGTGACTCCCAGGAACTCACAGATACGCAGTATTTT. It is translated as CASSDSQELTDTQYF. The J gene is TRBJ2-3, the V gene TRBV6-4; no definite D call. Trimming removed 0 bases from V and 2 bases from J, with 9 bases in between. This CDR3 has 15 amino acids. Germline lookup yields CDR1 MRHNA and CDR2 SNTAGT.

In this sample, this clone turned up once. J is TRBJ2-7 and V is TRBV10-3; 8 nucleotides agree with TRBD2. The germline V gene has CDR1 ENHRY and CDR2 SYGVKD. Losses at the gene ends were 6 bases for V and 0 bases for J; bases not matched to a gene: 7. The CDR3 extends over 15 amino acids. The CDR3 DNA is TGTGCCATCAGCGGGGGGGGGACCAGCTCCTACGAGCAGTACTTC. Its translation: CAISGGGTSSYEQYF.

This clone was observed once. J is TRBJ2-1 and V is TRBV2; 10 bases are shared with TRBD2. The CDR3 consists of 14 residues. Germline V gene lookup returns CDR1 SNHLY and CDR2 FYNNEI. The V and J ends lost 8 bases and 6 bases, in that order; junction bases with no gene match: 7. The CDR3 loop is CASLQREGSNEQFF. CDR3 in DNA: TGTGCCAGCCTTCAGCGGGAGGGCAGCAATGAGCAGTTCTTC.

This rearrangement joins TRBV6-5 to TRBJ2-7; 10 positions agree with TRBD1. Germline lookup yields CDR1 MNHEY and CDR2 SVGAGI. The CDR3 totals 14 residues. V lost 2 bases, J lost 6 bases, and 4 bases stayed unmatched. CDR3 nucleotide sequence: TGTGCCAGCAGTTACACCGGGACAGGGGTCGAGCAGTACTTC. It codes for CASSYTGTGVEQYF.